The rows below give T cell receptor beta chains drawn from one sample of a study of blood T cell repertoires in COVID-19. Clones were read by immunoSEQ multiplex PCR, and TCRdb kept only the in-frame ones, dropping some. Here the sample spans roughly 250,000 clones, about 88% being singletons. Material: peripheral blood. The receptors were sampled from a woman aged 40 to 50 who had recovered from COVID-19. Both conserved end residues are part of each CDR3. D genes are given only for firm matches. Clone sizes are given selectively: once, few, many, or a class where the clone is expanded.

J gene | V gene | D gene | clone size | CDR3 protein | CDR3 DNA
TRBJ2-7 | TRBV5-6 | - | - | CASSHRQGSNEQYF | TGTGCCAGCAGTCATCGCCAGGGATCTAACGAGCAGTACTTC
TRBJ2-7 | TRBV11-3 | - | - | CASSLVPDEQYF | TGTGCCAGCAGCTTAGTACCGGACGAGCAGTACTTC
TRBJ2-7 | TRBV5-1 | - | - | CASSTEWGLEQYF | TGCGCCAGCAGCACCGAGTGGGGGCTCGAGCAGTACTTC
TRBJ2-5 | TRBV30 | TRBD2 | - | CAWGLAGGGETQYF | TGTGCCTGGGGGCTAGCGGGAGGTGGAGAGACCCAGTACTTC
TRBJ1-2 | TRBV3-1/TRBV3-2 | - | - | CASSQWAGNYGYTF | TGTGCCAGCAGCCAATGGGCGGGGAACTATGGCTACACCTTC
TRBJ1-6 | TRBV5-1 | TRBD1 | - | CASSTQGQGTKSPLHF | TGCGCCAGCAGCACCCAGGGACAGGGGACGAAATCACCCCTCCACTTT
TRBJ1-2 | TRBV3-1/TRBV3-2 | - | - | CASSSLGGHQGRGYTF | TGTGCCAGCAGCTCACTTGGGGGACACCAAGGGCGTGGCTACACCTTC
TRBJ2-7 | TRBV5-1 | TRBD1 | - | CASSLSGTGSYEQYF | TGCGCCAGCAGCTTGAGCGGGACAGGGAGCTACGAGCAGTACTTC
TRBJ2-5 | TRBV7-9 | - | few | CASSLVQGSETQYF | TGTGCCAGCAGCTTAGTCCAGGGTTCAGAGACCCAGTACTTC
TRBJ2-2 | TRBV2 | - | - | CARTETGTRTGELFF | TGTGCCCGCACAGAGACAGGGACTAGAACCGGGGAGCTGTTTTTT
TRBJ2-1 | TRBV25-1 | - | - | CASSDPAGANEQFF | TGTGCCAGCAGTGACCCGGCGGGGGCCAATGAGCAGTTCTTC
TRBJ2-4 | TRBV6-1 | TRBD2 | once | CASSERGTSGGNIAKNIQYF | TGTGCCAGCAGTGAACGGGGGACTAGCGGGGGGAATATAGCCAAAAACATTCAGTACTTC
TRBJ2-5 | TRBV30 | - | - | CAWSVRGETQYF | TGTGCCTGGAGTGTACGGGGTGAGACCCAGTACTTC